This T cell receptor beta chain was retrieved from a study of response to subunit inactivated influenza vaccine. J lost 3 bases, V lost 1 base, and 5 bases had no gene match. Germline V gives CDR1 SGHVS, CDR2 FNYEAQ. The CDR3 has 15 amino acids. This clonotype was counted between two and nine times. What it recognizes is unknown. TCRdb independently ran MiXCR on the RT-PCR reads; one entry per CDR3 protein. The data show about 700,000 distinct CDR3 sequences, with approximately 15% seen just once and 5.5% to 7% held by the top ten. General study points: Authors suggested few new T cells are recruited by each seasonal influenza vaccination.

This clonotype originated in a man aged 50 to 59 who received an inactivated influenza vaccine. This sample comprised PBMCs from blood, obtained 14 to 15 days before vaccination. The V call is TRBV7-6, the J call TRBJ2-5; 7 bases fit TRBD1. The CDR3 spells CASSLGAGGKETQYF. CDR3 in DNA: TGTGCCAGCAGCTTAGGTGCAGGGGGAAAAGAGACCCAGTACTTC.